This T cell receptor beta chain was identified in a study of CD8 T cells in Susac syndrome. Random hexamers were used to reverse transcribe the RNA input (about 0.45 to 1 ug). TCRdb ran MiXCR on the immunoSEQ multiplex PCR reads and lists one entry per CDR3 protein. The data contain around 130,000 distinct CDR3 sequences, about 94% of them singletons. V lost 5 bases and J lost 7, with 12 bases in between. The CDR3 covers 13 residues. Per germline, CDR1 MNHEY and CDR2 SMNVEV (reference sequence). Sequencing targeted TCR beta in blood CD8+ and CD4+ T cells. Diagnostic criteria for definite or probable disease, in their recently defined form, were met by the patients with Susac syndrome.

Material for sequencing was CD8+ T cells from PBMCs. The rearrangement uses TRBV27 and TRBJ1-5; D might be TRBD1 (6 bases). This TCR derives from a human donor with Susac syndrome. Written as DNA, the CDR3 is TGTGCCAGCAGTAACAGGGTGAGGCAGCCCCAGCATTTT. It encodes CASSNRVRQPQHF.